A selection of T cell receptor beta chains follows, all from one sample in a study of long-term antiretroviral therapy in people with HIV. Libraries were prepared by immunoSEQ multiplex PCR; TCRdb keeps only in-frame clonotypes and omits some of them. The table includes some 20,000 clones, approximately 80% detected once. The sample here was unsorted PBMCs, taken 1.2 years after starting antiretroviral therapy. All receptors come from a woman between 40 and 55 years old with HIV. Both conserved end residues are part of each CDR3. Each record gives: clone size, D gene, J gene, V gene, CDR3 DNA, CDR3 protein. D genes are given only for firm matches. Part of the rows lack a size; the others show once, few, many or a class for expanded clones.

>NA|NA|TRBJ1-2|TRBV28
TGTGCCAGCAGCTTCCTCGCTACGGGGGGCTACACCTTC
CASSFLATGGYTF
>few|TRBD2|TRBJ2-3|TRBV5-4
TGTGCCAGCAGCTGGGGGGGAACACCAAGCACAGATACGCAGTATTTT
CASSWGGTPSTDTQYF
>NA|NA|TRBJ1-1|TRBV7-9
TGTGCCAGCAGCTTAGAGCCCGGTAGTGAAGCTTTCTTT
CASSLEPGSEAFF
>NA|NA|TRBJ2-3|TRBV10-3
TGTGCCATCAGTGACGATGACAATAGTGGTGATACGCAGTATTTT
CAISDDDNSGDTQYF
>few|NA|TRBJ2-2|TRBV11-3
TGTGCCAGCAGCTTAACTAACACCGGGGAGCTGTTTTTT
CASSLTNTGELFF
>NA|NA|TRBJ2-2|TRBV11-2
TGTGCCAGCAGCCTGACCCTAGGGCACGTGTTAACCGGGGAGCTGTTTTTT
CASSLTLGHVLTGELFF
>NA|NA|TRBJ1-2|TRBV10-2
TGCGCCAGCAAGGTAGAGGGAGCTAACTATGGCTACACCTTC
CASKVEGANYGYTF
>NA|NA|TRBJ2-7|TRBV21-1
TGTGCCAGCAGCGATAGCGGGAGCTCCTACGCGCAGTACTTC
CASSDSGSSYAQYF
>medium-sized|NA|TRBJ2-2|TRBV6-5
TGTGCCAGCAGACCTCTGCAGGGGACCGCCGAGCTGTTTTTT
CASRPLQGTAELFF
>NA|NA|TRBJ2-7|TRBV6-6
TGTGCCAGCAGTTACTCGGGGCAGGGGAGCGCCTACGAGCAGTACTTC
CASSYSGQGSAYEQYF
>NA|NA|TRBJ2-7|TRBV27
TGTGCCAGCAGTTTATCCAGGCAGCACGAGCAGTACTTC
CASSLSRQHEQYF
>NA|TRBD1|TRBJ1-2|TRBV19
TGTGCCAGTAGTATGGACAGGGGGCGGCGAGGCTACACCTTC
CASSMDRGRRGYTF
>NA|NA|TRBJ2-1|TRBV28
TGTGCCAGCAGCACTACCTTCTACAATGAGCAGTTCTTC
CASSTTFYNEQFF
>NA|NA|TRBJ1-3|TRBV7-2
TGTGCCAGCAGCTCGGAGGTTAGGGGAAACACCATATATTTT
CASSSEVRGNTIYF
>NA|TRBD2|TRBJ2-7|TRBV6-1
TGTGCCAGCAGACTAGCGGGAGCCTACGAGCAGTACTTC
CASRLAGAYEQYF
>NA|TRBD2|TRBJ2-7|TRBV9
TGTGCCAGCAGCGTAGGTGATAGCGGGAGTCAGTACTTC
CASSVGDSGSQYF
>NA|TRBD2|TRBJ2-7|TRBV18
TGTGCCAGCTCACCTGGGAGGGCCTACGAGCAGTACTTC
CASSPGRAYEQYF
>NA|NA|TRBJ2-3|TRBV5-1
TGCGCCAGCAGCTTCGGGGGGCGTTCACAAGATACGCAGTATTTT
CASSFGGRSQDTQYF
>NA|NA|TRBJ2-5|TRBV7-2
TGTGCCAGCAGCTTCCCAGGGCTACAAGAGACCCAGTACTTC
CASSFPGLQETQYF
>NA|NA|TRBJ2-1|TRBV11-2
TGTGCCAGCAGCTTAGGAGGAAGCTCCTACAATGAGCAGTTCTTC
CASSLGGSSYNEQFF
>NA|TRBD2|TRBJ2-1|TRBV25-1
TGTGCCAGCAGTGATCTCTTCGGGGGGGCGGGACTCCGGGATGAGCAGTTCTTC
CASSDLFGGAGLRDEQFF
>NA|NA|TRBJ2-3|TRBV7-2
TGTGCCAGCAGCACGACCATAGTAGCAGATACGCAGTATTTT
CASSTTIVADTQYF
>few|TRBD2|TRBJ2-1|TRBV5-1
TGCGCCAGCAGCTTGGGACTAGCGGGAGGTGGGCGGTATGAGCAGTTCTTC
CASSLGLAGGGRYEQFF
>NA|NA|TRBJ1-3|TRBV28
TGTGCCAGCAAGGGCCCTGGAAACACCATATATTTT
CASKGPGNTIYF
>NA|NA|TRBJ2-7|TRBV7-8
TGTGCCAGCAGCTCACCAACGGGGTCCTACGAGCAGTACTTC
CASSSPTGSYEQYF
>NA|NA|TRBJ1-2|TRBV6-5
TGTGCCAGCAGTTACGAGGATGGCTACACCTTC
CASSYEDGYTF
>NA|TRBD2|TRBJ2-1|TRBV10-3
TGTGCCATCAGTGAGTCGTTAGGAACTAGCGGGAGAGGGGTTAGCAATGAGCAGTTCTTC
CAISESLGTSGRGVSNEQFF
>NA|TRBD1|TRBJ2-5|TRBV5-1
TGCGCCAGCAGCTCCGGGACAGGGGGCTATCAAGAGACCCAGTACTTC
CASSSGTGGYQETQYF
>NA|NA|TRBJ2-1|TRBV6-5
TGTGCCAGCAGTTACTCGACCATATACAATGAGCAGTTCTTC
CASSYSTIYNEQFF
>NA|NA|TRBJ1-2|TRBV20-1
TGCAGTGCTAGCTGGGGGGAGTCCACCTTC
CSASWGESTF
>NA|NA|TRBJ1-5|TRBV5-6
TGTGCCAGCAGCTTGGTGAATCAGCCCCAGCATTTT
CASSLVNQPQHF
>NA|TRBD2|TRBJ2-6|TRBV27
TGTGCCAGCAGGCGGGAGGGATTGGGGGCCAACGTCCTGACTTTC
CASRREGLGANVLTF
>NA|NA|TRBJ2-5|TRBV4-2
TGTGCCAGCAGCCAATTCCCGCGGACCCAAGAGACCCAGTACTTC
CASSQFPRTQETQYF
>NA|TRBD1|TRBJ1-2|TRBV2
TGTGCCAGCAGCGCTTGGACAGGGCAGGGGGGCTACACCTTC
CASSAWTGQGGYTF
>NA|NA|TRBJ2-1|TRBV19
TGTGCCAGTAGTATAGGCCTAAATGAGCAGTTCTTC
CASSIGLNEQFF
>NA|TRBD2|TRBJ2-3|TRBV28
TGTGCCAGCAGTAGGACTAGCGGGAGAACAGATACGCAGTATTTT
CASSRTSGRTDTQYF
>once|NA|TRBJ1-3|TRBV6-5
TGTGCCAGCAGCAAAACCAGGTTTTCTGGAAACACCATATATTTT
CASSKTRFSGNTIYF
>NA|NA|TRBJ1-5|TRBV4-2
TGTGCCAGCAGCCAAGACGGGTACGTAGACAATCAGCCCCAGCATTTT
CASSQDGYVDNQPQHF
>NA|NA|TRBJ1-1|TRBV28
TGTGCCAGCAGTTTACAGGAAATGAACACTGAAGCTTTCTTT
CASSLQEMNTEAFF
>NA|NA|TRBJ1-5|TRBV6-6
TGTGCCAGCAGTTGGACCAACTTCGATCAGCCCCAGCATTTT
CASSWTNFDQPQHF
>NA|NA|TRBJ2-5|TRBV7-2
TGTGCCAGCACTATAGGGGGGCAAGAGACCCAGTACTTC
CASTIGGQETQYF
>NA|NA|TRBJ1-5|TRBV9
TGTGCCAGCAGCGTAGGAGGGTTTCCTAATCAGCCCCAGCATTTT
CASSVGGFPNQPQHF
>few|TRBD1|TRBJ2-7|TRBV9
TGTGCCGTCAAATCCCGGGACAGGTCCTATAGGGAGCAGTACTTC
CAVKSRDRSYREQYF
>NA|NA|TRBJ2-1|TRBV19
TGTGCCAGTAGTATTCTGGGGACCTACAACAATGAGCAGTTCTTC
CASSILGTYNNEQFF